Given below is one T cell receptor beta chain in context. This clone's antigen is unknown. Per-base qualities were not stored, and no clone one base away is much larger. The CDR3 regions of human TCRbeta chains were analyzed by immunosequencing. As for how the authors treated the data: TCRs in the repertoires were compared against a reference library of SARS-CoV-2-specific TCRs that had been generated with the MIRA antigen-specificity platform. Breadth was defined as the fraction of unique TCRs that were SARS-CoV-2-associated. Depth was defined as the fraction of total T cells that were SARS-CoV-2-associated. Using the MIRA data, each spike-specific TCR was mapped to the spike region that the TCR reacts to and placed in a CD4 or CD8 class. Log10-transformed breadth and depth values were compared by one-way ANOVA with Sidak's multiple comparisons tests. The clones in this table, taken by TCRdb from immuneACCESS, are in-frame only. Not every clone is retained; where verified, under half of the shortfall comes from an unresolved V gene, and the cause of the rest is unknown. The D gene and trimming were derived from the DNA, and the V and J assignments and clone size from that table. In all, the sample holds about 130,000 clones, and about nine tenths of those were seen once. 20% to 25% of the sample lies in the top ten.

Per the germline V gene, MNHNS is the CDR1 and SASEGT is the CDR2. The CDR3 starts with the cysteine, ends with the phenylalanine, and has 15 residues. This entry keeps only the CDR3 DNA: 45 bases, framed from base 1. At the junction V is shortened by 0 bases and J by 4 bases; bases outside the gene matches: 0. The time point label for this specimen denotes: baseline before first vaccination. Vaccinee samples were obtained from the UK trials COV001 and COV002, which included a single-blind randomized controlled phase 2/3 trial of AZD1222 (ChAdOx1 nCoV-19) in healthy adults. Trial participant PBMC samples were collected at day 0 and day 28 after the second dose for TCRbeta chain sequencing. These data come from a study of T cell responses to AZD1222 COVID-19 vaccine listed by TCRdb under 2021. In terms of the full investigation: AZD1222 recipients whose second dose came at about 4 weeks and those whose second dose came at about 12 weeks were combined into one group, since spike-specific TCR depth and breadth did not differ between the two schedules. TCR sequencing covered some 240 trial participants: roughly 200 given two doses of AZD1222 and 26 given two doses of MenACWY control vaccine. Trial participants were enrolled into age subgroups of 18-55, 56-69 and 70-plus years, which contained approximately 150, 28 and 58 TCR-sequenced participants, respectively. Overall study outcomes, separate from this receptor: The whole spike protein was spanned by vaccine-associated CD4 TCRs, and dominant responses were seen in regions 160-218 and 743-854. Only six AZD1222 recipients were SARS-CoV-2 seropositive at baseline, limiting conclusions about previously exposed vaccinees. In the small 56-69-year group, the increase in depth fell short of significance, most likely because of low power. Most participants were white British and females outnumbered males, and the authors suggested that clonal diversity may have been underestimated. No day 14 peak-response samples were available, so repertoires were characterized only after the peak T cell response. After two AZD1222 doses, spike-specific TCR breadth and depth were significantly higher than at day 0 and than in MenACWY recipients. Epitopes outside the regions mutated in the B.1.351 and B.1.1.7 variants were reportedly recognized by nearly half of the unique spike-specific TCRs.

In this chain, TRBV6-1 is recombined with TRBJ2-2, and 9 junctional nucleotides match TRBD2. Specimen: peripheral blood, collected on day 0 of AZD1222 vaccination. The TCR comes from an adult in good health. The CDR3 protein is CASSEASGGTGELFF. The sequenced DNA: TGTGCCAGCAGTGAAGCTAGCGGGGGCACCGGGGAGCTGTTTTTT.